The entry that follows covers one TCR beta chain sequence. The antigen is unknown. This record belongs to a study of beta chain features in type 1 diabetes. Study context: Regarding age, gender and cell yields, patients proved similar to healthy donors. Overall study findings and caveats: Type 1 diabetes patients had VDJ junctions that carried fewer insertions and more deletions. Significant though moderate, a shortening of TCRB CDR3s appeared in all four CD4+ subsets of Type 1 diabetes patients.

Every participating donor gave one draw, a heparinised blood sample averaging around 120 mL. Sorting gave populations that all exceeded 98% purity. Reverse transcription of all isolated RNA meant that expressed TCRB transcripts were sequenced. The table came from immunoSEQ multiplex PCR; TCRdb's copy has only in-frame clones and leaves some out. This sample has more than 200,000 clones, with roughly 16% found just once. Deletions cut 6 bases from V and 5 bases from J, with 8 bases between. Germline values: CDR1 KGHSH, CDR2 LQKENI. CDR3 size: 12 residues. This sequence originates from a man aged 30-40 years with type 1 diabetes. The V gene is TRBV18, the J gene TRBJ2-1; maybe TRBD2 (5 bases). Material for sequencing was naive CD4+ T cells from blood. The CDR3 coding sequence is TGTGCCAGCTCGCGGACTCACAATGAGCAGTTCTTC. Its protein product is CASSRTHNEQFF.